This passage covers 19 T cell receptor beta chains from one sample sequenced in a study of control samples from healthy donors and cancer patients. Method: immunoSEQ multiplex PCR; TCRdb's copy keeps in-frame clones and lacks some. The sample consists of 100,000 to 150,000 clones, roughly 87% of them appearing once. Sequenced input: blood. These receptors were collected from a man between 18 and 35 years old in good health.

This clone was recorded once. The genes are TRBV5-6 and TRBJ2-7; TRBD2 matches 9 bases. The V gene's germline CDR1 is SGHDT and CDR2 YYEEEE. Germline trimming cut 6 bases from V and 3 bases from J; bases unmatched to any gene: 7. The CDR3 loop spans 14 amino acids. CDR3 nucleotide sequence: TGTGCCAGCAACCAGGGACTAGCAGGCTACGAGCAGTACTTC. It is translated as CASNQGLAGYEQYF.

The rearrangement links TRBV6-5 to TRBJ2-7; 10 nucleotides align to TRBD2. Trimming cost V 11 bases and J 0 bases; bases outside gene matches: 7. CDR1 and CDR2 (germline): MNHEY, SVGAGI. The CDR3 length is 14 residues. The CDR3 DNA reads TGTGCCGTACTAGTAGCGGGGGGCTCCTACGAGCAGTACTTC. This sequence encodes CAVLVAGGSYEQYF.

The V and J genes are TRBV14 and TRBJ2-3; D gene unclear. Per the germline V gene, CDR1 is SGHDN and CDR2 is FVKESK. CDR3 length equals 17 residues. V lost 1 base, J lost 2 bases, and 16 bases lay in between. The DNA for the CDR3 is TGTGCCAGCAGCCAAGGTAACCCATACTATAACACAGATACGCAGTATTTT. Translating gives CASSQGNPYYNTDTQYF. The full variable domain, its missing parts supplied by reference TRBV14 and TRBJ2-3, is EAGVTQFPSHSVIEKGQTVTLRCDPISGHDNLYWYRRVMGKEIKFLLHFVKESKQDESGMPNNRFLAERTGGTYSTLKVQPAELEDSGVYFCASSQGNPYYNTDTQYFGPGTRLTVL.

The chain uses TRBV7-9 and TRBJ2-7; D is uncertain. The CDR3 is 12 residues long. Trimming cost V 1 base and J 7 bases, with 8 bases left between them. Germline CDR1 is SEHNR and CDR2 is FQNEAQ (reference sequence). The CDR3 sequence: CASSLELGEQYF. The CDR3 coding sequence is TGTGCCAGCAGCTTAGAATTGGGTGAGCAGTACTTC.

The rearrangement links TRBV19 to TRBJ2-7, with TRBD1 matching 9 bases. J lost 6 bases, V lost 10 bases, and 13 bases had no gene match. In germline, CDR1 is LNHDA, CDR2 SQIVND (reference sequence). This CDR3 spans 14 amino acids. The CDR3 spells CATSPGQGSLEQYF. CDR3 coding DNA: TGTGCCACCTCCCCGGGACAGGGCTCTCTCGAGCAGTACTTC.

The chain joins TRBV7-3 to TRBJ1-1, with a tentative D call TRBD1 (5 bases). With 2 bases removed from V and 6 bases from J, the gap between germline ends came to 19 bases. Looked up from germline, CDR1 is SGHTA and CDR2 is FQGTGA. This CDR3 contains 16 residues. Here the CDR3 DNA reads TGTGCCAGCAGCTTAGTTAGCACAGGCACCCAGGCTGAAGCTTTCTTT. This encodes CASSLVSTGTQAEAFF.

This sequence joins TRBV5-4 and TRBJ1-3, with TRBD1 identical over 8 bases. CDR1 is SGHNT, CDR2 YYREEE, per germline (reference sequence). CDR3 length equals 14 residues. V trimming: 4 bases; J trimming: 2 bases; junction bases outside the gene matches: 2. In DNA, the CDR3 is TGTGCCAGCAGCACGGACAGGGCTGGAAACACCATATATTTT. Its protein product is CASSTDRAGNTIYF.

A single count supports this clone. Other DNA sequences from this sample encode an identical CDR3 as well. The chain uses TRBV12-3 or TRBV12-4 and TRBJ2-1; no clear D gene. V gave up 1 base and J gave up 5 bases, with 6 bases separating them. The CDR3 sequence is 13 residues long. The DNA of the CDR3 is TGTGCCAGCAGTTTAGTTCTCCACAATGAGCAGTTCTTC. Translated, it gives CASSLVLHNEQFF.

This clone appeared a single time. The V and J genes are TRBV12-3 or TRBV12-4 and TRBJ2-7; 8 nucleotides align to TRBD1. The J segment lost 6 bases and the V segment lost 4 bases, leaving 5 bases of the junction unmatched. The CDR3 consists of 13 residues. In DNA, the CDR3 is TGTGCCAGCAGTTCCTCAGGGGGCGGCGAGCAGTACTTC. It encodes CASSSSGGGEQYF.

This clone is a singleton in its sample. The chain links TRBV7-3 to TRBJ2-3; 7 bases line up with TRBD2. Trimming at V came to 1 base and at J to 0 bases, leaving 10 bases not matched to a gene. Germline V gene data show CDR1 as SGHTA and CDR2 as FQGTGA. This CDR3 contains 18 residues. The CDR3 sequence: CASSLIRGSGSSTDTQYF. Here the CDR3 DNA reads TGTGCCAGCAGCTTAATTCGCGGGAGTGGGTCAAGCACAGATACGCAGTATTTT.

This clone was found once. The chain is built from TRBV25-1 and TRBJ2-5, with a possible D match to TRBD1 (6 bases). Trimming left V 6 bases short and J 5 bases short, with 10 bases between. Germline V gene sequence: CDR1 MGHDK, CDR2 SYGVNS. The CDR3 is made up of 12 amino acids. The CDR3 region is CASSTGSETQYF. The CDR3 DNA reads as TGTGCCAGCAGCACAGGGTCGGAGACCCAGTACTTC.

The chain carries TRBV6-2 or TRBV6-3 and TRBJ1-1; no clear D gene. This CDR3 spans 16 amino acids. The V gene's germline CDR1 is MNHEY and CDR2 SVGEGT. V lost 2 bases, J lost 1 base, and 14 bases lay in between. CDR3 in DNA: TGTGCCAGCAGTTACCCCGCCGGCAGTCAGAACACTGAAGCTTTCTTT. This gives the protein CASSYPAGSQNTEAFF.

In this sample, this clone turned up many times. The chain joins TRBV5-1 to TRBJ1-1; 7 bases are a match to TRBD1. CDR1 is SGHRS, CDR2 YFSETQ, per germline. Trimming took 4 bases from V and 1 from J; bases not matched to a gene: 10. The CDR3 is made up of 16 amino acids. The CDR3 spells CASSQRPGGANTEAFF. CDR3 in DNA: TGCGCCAGCAGCCAGAGGCCAGGGGGAGCGAACACTGAAGCTTTCTTT.

The chain carries TRBV28 and TRBJ1-2; the D gene is possibly TRBD1 (6 bases). Germline CDR1 and CDR2: MDHEN and SYDVKM. Trimming removed 1 base from V and 5 bases from J, with 11 bases in between. The CDR3 runs to 14 residues. CDR3 region: CASSLYGQGYGYTF. Here the CDR3 DNA reads TGTGCCAGCAGTTTATATGGGCAGGGGTATGGCTACACCTTC.

The chain combines TRBV28 with TRBJ1-1; a possible D gene is TRBD1 (5 bases). V was shortened by 8 bases and J by 11 bases, with 15 bases between the two germline ends. Germline CDR1 and CDR2: MDHEN and SYDVKM. This CDR3 contains 11 residues. CDR3 nucleotide sequence: TGTGCCAGCCGGGACTCAGATGACGCTTTCTTT. Protein sequence: CASRDSDDAFF. The full variable domain, rest sourced from reference TRBV28 and TRBJ1-1, is DVKVTQSSRYLVKRTGEKVFLECVQDMDHENMFWYRQDPGLGLRLIYFSYDVKMKEKGDIPEGYSVSREKKERFSLILESASTNQTSMYLCASRDSDDAFFGQGTRLTVV.

This clone was seen a single time. The chain carries TRBV6-1 and TRBJ2-4, with 7 bases fitting TRBD1. The junction had 2 bases not matched to a gene; V was cut back by 2 bases and J by 1 base. Per germline, CDR1 MNHNS and CDR2 SASEGT. This CDR3 region has 15 residues. Here the CDR3 DNA reads TGTGCCAGCAGTGAAATACAGGGGGCCAAAAACATTCAGTACTTC. Translating gives CASSEIQGAKNIQYF.

A few counts support this clone. The rearrangement links TRBV7-3 to TRBJ2-1, with 9 positions matching TRBD2. CDR1 SGHTA and CDR2 FQGTGA come from the germline V gene. The V and J ends lost 4 bases and 3 bases, in that order; junction bases with no gene match: 7. The CDR3 runs to 16 residues. CDR3 nucleotide sequence: TGTGCCAGCAGCTCGCCGCTAGCGGGATTCTACAATGAGCAGTTCTTC. Protein product: CASSSPLAGFYNEQFF.

J is TRBJ1-2 and V is TRBV27; 9 positions match TRBD1. Germline V lookup: CDR1 MNHEY, CDR2 SMNVEV (reference sequence). V was pared by 5 bases and J by 8 bases, with 15 bases of the junction left unmatched. The CDR3 consists of 16 residues. The CDR3 DNA sequence: TGTGCCAGCAGTCCCCTAACCGGGACAGGGCTAGTAGGCTACACCTTC. This codes for CASSPLTGTGLVGYTF.

The chain has TRBV7-3 and TRBJ2-5, with D perhaps being TRBD1 or TRBD2 (5 bases each). Germline V gene sequence: CDR1 SGHTA, CDR2 FQGTGA. The CDR3 runs 15 residues. The germline V and J ends were trimmed by 1 base and 9 bases, with 18 bases remaining between them. The CDR3 DNA follows: TGTGCCAGCAGCTTAATACATCGGGGCTTCAAGGCCCAGTACTTC. Translating it yields CASSLIHRGFKAQYF.